Following are 26 T cell receptor beta chains from one sample sequenced in a study of blood T cell repertoires in COVID-19. Method: immunoSEQ multiplex PCR; TCRdb's copy keeps in-frame clones and lacks some. The data contain approximately 380,000 clones, about 85% of them singletons. Sequences were obtained from peripheral blood. These receptors were taken from a young woman with acute or convalescent COVID-19.

This clone has ten or more counts. The chain is built from TRBV2 and TRBJ2-7, with 16 bases aligning to TRBD2. J gave up 2 bases and V 6 bases, and 10 bases lay outside the gene matches. There are 18 residues in the CDR3. Germline V gives CDR1 SNHLY, CDR2 FYNNEI. The CDR3 spells CASRGPGLAGGLPYEQYF. The CDR3 DNA reads TGTGCCAGCAGGGGGCCGGGACTAGCGGGGGGGCTCCCCTACGAGCAGTACTTC.

The chain recombines TRBV12-3 or TRBV12-4 with TRBJ1-1; D remains unclear. The V end was cut by 6 bases, the J end by 5 bases, with 10 bases between. This CDR3 has 12 amino acids. The CDR3 bases are TGTGCCAGCAGCCGCACGAGAACTGAAGCTTTCTTT. Translating gives CASSRTRTEAFF.

The chain links TRBV27 to TRBJ2-1, with a weak D call TRBD2 (6 bases). CDR1 and CDR2 from the germline V gene are MNHEY and SMNVEV (reference sequence). Between the trimmed V and J ends, which lost 0 bases and 0 bases, there was a span of 9 bases. The CDR3 length is 16 residues. This CDR3 reads CASSLSSGSSYNEQFF. The CDR3 DNA follows: TGTGCCAGCAGTTTATCTAGCGGTAGCTCCTACAATGAGCAGTTCTTC.

This clone was detected once. The chain carries TRBV7-9 and TRBJ1-2; 7 nucleotides match TRBD1. CDR1 and CDR2 from the germline V gene are SEHNR and FQNEAQ (reference sequence). The CDR3 contains 13 residues. With V trimmed by 5 bases and J by 4 bases, 4 bases remained unmatched. CDR3 DNA sequence: TGTGCCAGCAGCCCCCGGGACAGCTATGGCTACACCTTC. It translates to CASSPRDSYGYTF.

The chain links TRBV12-3 or TRBV12-4 to TRBJ1-2; D remains ambiguous. This CDR3 has 11 amino acids. V was trimmed by 4 bases and J by 8 bases, leaving 8 bases between them. This CDR3 reads CASSSPGGYTF. In nucleotides, the CDR3 is TGTGCCAGCAGTTCCCCGGGAGGCTACACCTTC.

This clone has a handful of counts. The chain uses TRBV4-1 and TRBJ2-2, with a tentative D call TRBD2 (5 bases). Germline V lookup: CDR1 MGHRA, CDR2 YSYEKL. The CDR3 has 17 amino acids. V lost 0 bases and J lost 6, with 17 bases in between. The CDR3 here is CASSQEYVAGDSGELFF. CDR3 nucleotide sequence: TGCGCCAGCAGCCAAGAATATGTTGCCGGGGATTCCGGGGAGCTGTTTTTT.

CDR3 nucleotides: TGCGCCAGCAGCGTGACAGGGAAGGACACTGAAGCTTTCTTT. This translates into CASSVTGKDTEAFF. V is TRBV5-1 and J is TRBJ1-1; TRBD1 agrees at 7 bases. Trimming removed 4 bases from V and 3 bases from J; junction bases left unmatched: 6. Germline V gene data show CDR1 as SGHRS and CDR2 as YFSETQ. The CDR3 spans 14 residues. Complete variable domain (other parts from reference TRBV5-1 and TRBJ1-1): KAGVTQTPRYLIKTRGQQVTLSCSPISGHRSVSWYQQTPGQGLQFLFEYFSETQRNKGNFPGRFSGRQFSNSRSEMNVSTLELGDSALYLCASSVTGKDTEAFFGQGTRLTVV.

Remarks on this clone: Since a far larger clone is one base different, this is likely a read error. V usage is TRBV7-8 and J usage is TRBJ1-1; 8 bases match TRBD1. The junction had 0 bases not matched to a gene; V was cut back by 2 bases and J by 4 bases. CDR3 size: 13 residues. Germline assignment: CDR1 SGHVS and CDR2 FQNEAQ. CDR3 loop: CASSLQGATEAFF. The CDR3 DNA follows: TGTGCCAGCAGCTTACAGGGGGCCACTGAAGCTTTCTTT.

This chain connects TRBV5-8 to TRBJ2-1; 9 nucleotides agree with TRBD1. Per the germline V gene, CDR1 is SGHTS and CDR2 is YDEGEE. V lost 0 bases, J lost 2 bases, and 0 bases stayed unmatched. The CDR3 is 15 residues long. This CDR3 is CASSLGDRAYNEQFF. CDR3 in DNA: TGTGCCAGCAGCTTGGGGGACAGGGCCTACAATGAGCAGTTCTTC. The entire variable domain, with the rest obtained from reference TRBV5-8 and TRBJ2-1, is as follows: EAGVTQSPTHLIKTRGQQATLRCSPISGHTSVYWYQQALGLGLQFLLWYDEGEERNRGNFPPRFSGRQFPNYSSELNVNALELEDSALYLCASSLGDRAYNEQFFGPGTRLTVL.

In this sample, this clone turned up once. V and J are TRBV6-5 and TRBJ2-7, with a tentative D call TRBD2 (6 bases). Trimming shortened V by 4 bases and J by 6 bases, and 10 bases separated the two germline ends. Per germline, CDR1 MNHEY and CDR2 SVGAGI. CDR3 length: 12 residues. The chain's CDR3 is CASSFLGGEQYF. The CDR3 DNA reads TGTGCCAGCAGTTTTTTGGGGGGCGAGCAGTACTTC.

The V call is TRBV11-2, the J call TRBJ2-7; D remains ambiguous. CDR1 and CDR2 (germline): SGHAT, FQNNGV. This CDR3 contains 17 residues. The V gene lost 0 bases and the J gene lost 0 bases, with 15 bases spanning the gap. The CDR3 bases are TGTGCCAGCAGCTTAGAACTTTTTCGCAGGAACTCCTACGAGCAGTACTTC. Translated, it gives CASSLELFRRNSYEQYF. Combining the CDR3 with reference TRBV11-2 and TRBJ2-7 gives the whole variable domain EAGVAQSPRYKIIEKRQSVAFWCNPISGHATLYWYQQILGQGPKLLIQFQNNGVVDDSQLPKDRFSAERLKGVDSTLKIQPAKLEDSAVYLCASSLELFRRNSYEQYFGPGTRLTVT.

J is TRBJ2-7 and V is TRBV2, with D possibly TRBD1 on 5 matching bases. This CDR3 has 14 amino acids. Per germline, CDR1 SNHLY and CDR2 FYNNEI. V lost 6 bases, J lost 7 bases, and 19 bases lay in between. CDR3 coding DNA: TGTGCCAGCAGGTTCAGGGTCAGCTCTGGAGAGCAGTACTTC. It is translated as CASRFRVSSGEQYF. The whole variable domain, remainder taken from reference TRBV2 and TRBJ2-7, is EPEVTQTPSHQVTQMGQEVILRCVPISNHLYFYWYRQILGQKVEFLVSFYNNEISEKSEIFDDQFSVERPDGSNFTLKIRSTKLEDSAMYFCASRFRVSSGEQYFGPGTRLTVT.

The J gene is TRBJ2-3, the V gene TRBV9; 7 nucleotides agree with TRBD1. The CDR3 is 15 amino acids. V shed 0 bases and J 6 bases; nucleotides not matched to a gene: 7. Germline V gives CDR1 SGDLS, CDR2 YYNGEE. The DNA of the CDR3 is TGTGCCAGCAGCGTAGCAGACAGGGCGTTGGATACGCAGTATTTT. Amino acids: CASSVADRALDTQYF.

In this sample, this clone turned up once. The J gene is TRBJ1-1, the V gene TRBV30; D remains ambiguous. Trimming removed 0 bases at V and 0 bases at J, with 8 bases between. CDR3 size: 14 residues. Per germline, CDR1 GTSNPN and CDR2 SVGIG (reference sequence). The CDR3 coding sequence is TGTGCCTGGAGTGTGGGCAGCCTGAACACTGAAGCTTTCTTT. This translates into CAWSVGSLNTEAFF.

This clone was observed many times. The rearrangement uses TRBV5-1 and TRBJ1-2; 9 bases are a match to TRBD1. This CDR3 spans 17 amino acids. Per germline, CDR1 SGHRS and CDR2 YFSETQ. After removal of 3 bases from V and 4 bases from J, the junction contained 13 bases not matched to a gene. The CDR3 protein is CASSSQPDRGEGYGYTF. CDR3 nucleotides: TGCGCCAGCAGCTCACAGCCGGACAGGGGAGAAGGCTATGGCTACACCTTC. Using reference TRBV5-1 and TRBJ1-2 for the parts outside the CDR3, the full variable domain is KAGVTQTPRYLIKTRGQQVTLSCSPISGHRSVSWYQQTPGQGLQFLFEYFSETQRNKGNFPGRFSGRQFSNSRSEMNVSTLELGDSALYLCASSSQPDRGEGYGYTFGSGTRLTVV.

This clone was recorded once. The chain combines TRBV19 with TRBJ2-5, with D uncertain. Trimming removed 8 bases at V and 0 bases at J, with 10 bases between. Germline V lookup: CDR1 LNHDA, CDR2 SQIVND (reference sequence). The CDR3 spans 13 residues. DNA for the CDR3: TGTGCCAGTGGTCCGTCGGACCAAGAGACCCAGTACTTC. This gives the protein CASGPSDQETQYF.

In this sample, this clone turned up a few times. The J gene is TRBJ2-3, the V gene TRBV19; D perhaps matches TRBD1 (5 bases). This CDR3 region has 16 residues. Germline V CDR1 and CDR2: LNHDA, SQIVND (reference sequence). The germline V and J ends were trimmed by 5 bases and 1 base, with 16 bases remaining between them. The CDR3 DNA reads as TGTGCCAGTAGTTTAATTCCAGGGTTAGGCACAGATACGCAGTATTTT. Amino acid sequence: CASSLIPGLGTDTQYF.

V and J are TRBV19 and TRBJ1-1; TRBD1 is a possible D gene (6 bases). CDR1 LNHDA and CDR2 SQIVND come from the germline V gene (reference sequence). Trimming took 2 bases from V and 1 from J, leaving 11 bases between them. CDR3 length equals 15 residues. The CDR3 DNA is TGTGCCAGTAGTATAAACAGGGACACGAACACTGAAGCTTTCTTT. Its translation is CASSINRDTNTEAFF. The variable domain in full, completed from reference TRBV19 and TRBJ1-1, reads DGGITQSPKYLFRKEGQNVTLSCEQNLNHDAMYWYRQDPGQGLRLIYYSQIVNDFQKGDIAEGYSVSREKKESFPLTVTSAQKNPTAFYLCASSINRDTNTEAFFGQGTRLTVV.

This clone was detected once. V is TRBV2 and J is TRBJ2-7; 9 positions agree with TRBD1. The CDR3 has 14 residues. Trimming took 5 bases from V and 6 from J; bases not matched to a gene: 8. CDR1 and CDR2 from the germline V gene are SNHLY and FYNNEI. The CDR3 spells CASSREGQGFEQYF. The DNA of the CDR3 is TGTGCCAGCAGTAGGGAGGGACAGGGTTTCGAGCAGTACTTC. Full variable domain (missing parts from reference TRBV2 and TRBJ2-7): EPEVTQTPSHQVTQMGQEVILRCVPISNHLYFYWYRQILGQKVEFLVSFYNNEISEKSEIFDDQFSVERPDGSNFTLKIRSTKLEDSAMYFCASSREGQGFEQYFGPGTRLTVT.

This clone came up once. V usage is TRBV27 and J usage is TRBJ1-6; the D is unclear. Trimming stripped 6 bases from V and 1 base from J, with 10 bases between. The CDR3 is made up of 15 amino acids. From germline, CDR1 is MNHEY and CDR2 SMNVEV (reference sequence). The CDR3 sequence is CASRSSVSYNSPLHF. In nucleotides, the CDR3 is TGTGCCAGCAGATCAAGCGTATCCTATAATTCACCCCTCCACTTT.

This rearrangement joins TRBV5-1 to TRBJ2-3; no definite D call. Deletions cut 6 bases from V and 2 bases from J, with 10 bases between. The CDR3 sequence is 13 residues long. CDR1 and CDR2 from the germline V gene are SGHRS and YFSETQ. DNA of the CDR3: TGCGCCAGCACGGGTCAAGCCACAGATACGCAGTATTTT. Translating it yields CASTGQATDTQYF.

The chain employs TRBV6-4 and TRBJ2-3, with D tentatively TRBD1 (7 bases). CDR1 and CDR2 (germline): MRHNA, SNTAGT. Trimming shortened V by 6 bases and J by 6 bases, and 16 bases separated the two germline ends. This CDR3 comprises 14 residues. The CDR3 loop reads CASSEDREVDTQYF. The DNA of the CDR3 is TGTGCCAGCAGCGAAGACAGGGAGGTGGATACGCAGTATTTT.

This clone was counted only a few times. The rearrangement uses TRBV21-1 and TRBJ2-7; the D call in the table, TRBD1, was not verified against the DNA. TRBV21-1 is a recognized pseudogene. The CDR3 has 14 residues. The CDR3 region is CASQRQGRYYEQYF. CDR3 bases: TGTGCCAGCCAGAGACAGGGTCGCTACTACGAGCAGTACTTC.

The rearrangement uses TRBV5-1 and TRBJ1-2; TRBD1 is a possible D gene (5 bases). Germline V gene lookup returns CDR1 SGHRS and CDR2 YFSETQ. This CDR3 is 15 amino acids long. Trimming pared 0 bases from V and 5 bases from J, leaving 14 bases between. DNA of the CDR3: TGCGCCAGCAGCTTGGAGGGCCCCCGGGGGTATGGCTACACCTTC. Translation gives CASSLEGPRGYGYTF.

V usage is TRBV6-1 and J usage is TRBJ1-5; D possibly corresponds to TRBD1 (5 bases). The CDR3 contains 15 residues. The germline gives CDR1 MNHNS, CDR2 SASEGT. The V gene lost 2 bases and the J gene lost 5 bases, with 13 bases spanning the gap. The CDR3 loop is CASSERRQNYQPQHF. The CDR3 DNA is TGTGCCAGCAGTGAACGGAGACAGAACTATCAGCCCCAGCATTTT.

The chain has TRBV29-1 and TRBJ2-5, with 9 positions matching TRBD2. The CDR3 contains 15 residues. The germline V gene encodes CDR1 SQVTM and CDR2 ANQGSEA. The junction had 6 bases not matched to a gene; V was cut back by 0 bases and J by 4 bases. The CDR3 spells CSVEDPTAGGETQYF. For the CDR3, the DNA is TGCAGCGTTGAAGATCCCACAGCGGGAGGAGAGACCCAGTACTTC.